What follows describes a single T cell receptor beta chain. The antigen is undetermined. Genomic DNA was employed as the template in profiling TCR beta VDJ and CDR3. TCRdb recomputed calls from the reads with MiXCR, one row per CDR3 protein. This repertoire shows 100,000 to 120,000 distinct CDR3 sequences, roughly 51% found once; its top ten account for under 35%. This CDR3 is built from 14 residues. The germline V gene has CDR1 SNHLY and CDR2 FYNNEI. Trimming pared 3 bases from V and 2 bases from J, leaving 9 bases between. These data come from a study of CD8+CD57+ T cells in acquired aplastic anemia. Study as a whole: Healthy donors gave some 10 million reads on average for CD4+ cells. General study results and limits: Approximately 29 was the count of CD8+ CDR3 sequences that patients shared with controls.

The source of this sequence is a human donor in good health, serving as a control. The source material was sorted CD4+, CD8+, or CD8+CD57+ T cells (not recorded which) from PBMCs. This chain uses TRBV2 with TRBJ2-3, with TRBD2 as a possible D gene (6 bases). The CDR3, as DNA: TGTGCCAGCAGTGAGGGGGGTTACACAGATACGCAGTATTTT. Translation gives CASSEGGYTDTQYF. The full variable domain, in which reference TRBV2 and TRBJ2-3 provide the parts outside the CDR3, is EPEVTQTPSHQVTQMGQEVILRCVPISNHLYFYWYRQILGQKVEFLVSFYNNEISEKSEIFDDQFSVERPDGSNFTLKIRSTKLEDSAMYFCASSEGGYTDTQYFGPGTRLTVL.